This TCR beta chain was profiled in a study of T cells in Graves' hyperthyroidism and ophthalmopathy. Patients having uncontrolled infection, another autoimmune disease, pregnancy or lactation were not included. The source material, RNA transcripts, was used to amplify TCR beta CDR3 regions. TCR CDR3 regions were first amplified by RT-PCR with HTBI primers. TCRdb itself ran the multiplex PCR reads through MiXCR, one entry per CDR3 protein. The sample includes some 50,000 distinct CDR3 sequences, approximately 52% of them seen just once. The CDR3 length is 14 residues. V gave up 8 bases and J gave up 2 bases, with 15 bases separating them. CDR1 is LNHDA, CDR2 SQIVND, per germline (reference sequence). This clonotype was observed many times.

This clonotype was sampled from a woman between 50 and 59 years old with Graves' ophthalmopathy. The chain carries TRBV19 and TRBJ2-5; D tentatively reads TRBD1 or TRBD2 (5 bases each). Material for sequencing was blood. In DNA form, the CDR3 reads TGTGCCAGTGAGGGACCGGGACCTCAAGAGACCCAGTACTTC. It specifies CASEGPGPQETQYF. Together with reference TRBV19 and TRBJ2-5, the CDR3 gives the full variable domain: DGGITQSPKYLFRKEGQNVTLSCEQNLNHDAMYWYRQDPGQGLRLIYYSQIVNDFQKGDIAEGYSVSREKKESFPLTVTSAQKNPTAFYLCASEGPGPQETQYFGPGTRLLVL.